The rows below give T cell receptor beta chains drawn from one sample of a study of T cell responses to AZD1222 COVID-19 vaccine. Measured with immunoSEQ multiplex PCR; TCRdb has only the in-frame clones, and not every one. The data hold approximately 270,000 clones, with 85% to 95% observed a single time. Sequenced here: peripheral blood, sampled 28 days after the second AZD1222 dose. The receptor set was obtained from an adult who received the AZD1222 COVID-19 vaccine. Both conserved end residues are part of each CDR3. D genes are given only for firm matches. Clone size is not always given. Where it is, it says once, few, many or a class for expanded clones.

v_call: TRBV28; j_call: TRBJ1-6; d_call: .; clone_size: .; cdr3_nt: TGTGCCAGCAGTTTGAATTCACCCCTCCACTTT; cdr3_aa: CASSLNSPLHF
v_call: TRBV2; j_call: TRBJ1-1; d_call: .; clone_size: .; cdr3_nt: TGTGCCAGCAGTGAAGCGAGGGACACCTGGGGAGCTTTCTTT; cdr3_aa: CASSEARDTWGAFF
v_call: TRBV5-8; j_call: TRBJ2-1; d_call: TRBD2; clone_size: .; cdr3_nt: TGTGCCAGCAGGGGACTCTCGGGAGGGTCCTACAATGAGCAGTTCTTC; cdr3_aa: CASRGLSGGSYNEQFF
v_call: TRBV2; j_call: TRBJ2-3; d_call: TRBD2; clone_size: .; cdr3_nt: TGTGCCAGCAGTCGGCCGGGACTAGTTTTAGATACGCAGTATTTT; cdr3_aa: CASSRPGLVLDTQYF
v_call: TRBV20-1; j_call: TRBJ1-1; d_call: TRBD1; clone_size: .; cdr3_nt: TGCAGTGGGGGACAGGACACTGAAGCTTTCTTT; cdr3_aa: CSGGQDTEAFF
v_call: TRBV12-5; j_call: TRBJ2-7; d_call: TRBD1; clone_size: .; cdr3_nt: TGTGCTAGTGGTTCTCGCCGGGACAGGGTCGTCTACGAGCAGTACTTC; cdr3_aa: CASGSRRDRVVYEQYF
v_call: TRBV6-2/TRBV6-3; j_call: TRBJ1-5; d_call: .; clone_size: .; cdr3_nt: TGTGCCAGCAGTGACAGACTTGGGCAGCCCCAGCATTTT; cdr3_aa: CASSDRLGQPQHF
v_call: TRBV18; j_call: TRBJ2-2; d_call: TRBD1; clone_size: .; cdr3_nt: TGTGCCAGCTCCCCCGGGACAGGGGGCGCGAACACCGGGGAGCTGTTTTTT; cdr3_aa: CASSPGTGGANTGELFF
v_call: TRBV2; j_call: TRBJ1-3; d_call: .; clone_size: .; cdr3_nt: TGTGCCAGCAGAGACAGTGGAAACACCATATATTTT; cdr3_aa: CASRDSGNTIYF
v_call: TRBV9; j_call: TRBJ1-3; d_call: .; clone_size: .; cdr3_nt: TGTGCCAGCAGCGTAGAACGGGGAAATGGAAACACCATATATTTT; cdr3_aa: CASSVERGNGNTIYF
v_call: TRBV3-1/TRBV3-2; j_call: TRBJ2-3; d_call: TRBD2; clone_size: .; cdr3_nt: TGTGCCAGCAGCCGACTTAGCGGGAGGGCAGATACGCAGTATTTT; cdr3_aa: CASSRLSGRADTQYF
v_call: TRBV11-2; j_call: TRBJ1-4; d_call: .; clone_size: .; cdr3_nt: TGTGCCAGCAGTAACAGGGAAAAACTGTTTTTT; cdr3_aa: CASSNREKLFF
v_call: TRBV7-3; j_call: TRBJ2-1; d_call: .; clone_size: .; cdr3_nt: TGTGCCAGCAGCTCAAATAACAATGAGCAGTTCTTC; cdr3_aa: CASSSNNNEQFF
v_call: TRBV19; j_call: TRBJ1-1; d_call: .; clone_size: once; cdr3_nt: TGTGCCAGTAGGGGCAGGGAGAGGGCCGCGGGCCACACTGAAGCTTTCTTT; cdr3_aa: CASRGRERAAGHTEAFF
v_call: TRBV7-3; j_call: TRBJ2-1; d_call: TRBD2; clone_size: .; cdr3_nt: TGTGCCAGCAGCCTAGCGGGGGACAAGGATGAGCAGTTCTTC; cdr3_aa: CASSLAGDKDEQFF
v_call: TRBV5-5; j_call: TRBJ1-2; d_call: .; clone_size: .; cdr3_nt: TGTGCCAGCAGCTTTGCCTCCTGGAGGACTAACTATGGCTACACCTTC; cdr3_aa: CASSFASWRTNYGYTF
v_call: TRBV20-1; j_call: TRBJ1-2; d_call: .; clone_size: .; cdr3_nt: TGCAGTGCTAGTCATGATGGACATTATGGCTACACCTTC; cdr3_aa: CSASHDGHYGYTF
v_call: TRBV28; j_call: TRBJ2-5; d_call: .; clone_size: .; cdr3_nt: TGTGCCAGCAGTTTAGAGGGATGGGAGACCCAGTACTTC; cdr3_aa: CASSLEGWETQYF
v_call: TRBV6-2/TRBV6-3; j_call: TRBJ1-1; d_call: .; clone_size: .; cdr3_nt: TGTGCCAGCAGTTACGAGAGGGGAAATTTGAACACTGAAGCTTTCTTT; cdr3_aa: CASSYERGNLNTEAFF
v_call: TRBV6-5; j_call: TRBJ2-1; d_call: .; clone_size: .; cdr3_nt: TGTGCCAGCAGCCCCGACGTCAGCTCCTACAATGAGCAGTTCTTC; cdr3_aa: CASSPDVSSYNEQFF
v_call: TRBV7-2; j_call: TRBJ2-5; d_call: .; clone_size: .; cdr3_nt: TGTGCCAGCAGACCGGAGGTGTACCAAGAGACCCAGTACTTC; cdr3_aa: CASRPEVYQETQYF
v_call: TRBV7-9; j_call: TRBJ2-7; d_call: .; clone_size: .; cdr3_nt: TGTGCCAGCTCCCCGCAGCAGACCTACGAGCAGTACTTC; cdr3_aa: CASSPQQTYEQYF
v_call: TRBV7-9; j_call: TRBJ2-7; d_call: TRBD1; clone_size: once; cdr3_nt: TGTGCCAGCAGCGGGGACAGCCGCAGTATCTACGAGCAGTACTTC; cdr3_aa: CASSGDSRSIYEQYF
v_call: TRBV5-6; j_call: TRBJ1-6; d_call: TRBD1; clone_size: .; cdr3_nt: TGTGCCAGCAGCGGGATGGGACAGGGGGCTATTTATAATTCACCCCTCCACTTT; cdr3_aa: CASSGMGQGAIYNSPLHF
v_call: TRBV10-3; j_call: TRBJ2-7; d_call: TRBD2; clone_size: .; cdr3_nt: TGTGCCATCAGCGTTTCCGGGACTAGCTCCTACGAGCAGTACTTC; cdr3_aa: CAISVSGTSSYEQYF
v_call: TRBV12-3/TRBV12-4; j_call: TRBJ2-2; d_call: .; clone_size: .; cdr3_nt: TGTGCCAGCAGCGAGAGCACCGGGGAGCTGTTTTTT; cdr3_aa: CASSESTGELFF
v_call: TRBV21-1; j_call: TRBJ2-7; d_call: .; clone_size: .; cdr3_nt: TGTGCCAGCAGCTCAGGAGAGCAGTACTTC; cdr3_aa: CASSSGEQYF
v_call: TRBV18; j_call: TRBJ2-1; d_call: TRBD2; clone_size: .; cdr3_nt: TGTGCCAGCTCACCCGGAGGGACTAGCGGGAGACTTGAGCAGTTCTTC; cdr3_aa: CASSPGGTSGRLEQFF
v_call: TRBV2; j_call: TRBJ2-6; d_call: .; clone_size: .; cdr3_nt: TGTGCCATCCGGGACCCTAGGGGTGGGGCCAACGTCCTGACTTTC; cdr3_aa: CAIRDPRGGANVLTF
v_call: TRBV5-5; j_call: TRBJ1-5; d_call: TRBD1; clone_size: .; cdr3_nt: TGTGCCAGCAGCTTAGGGACAGTACAAAATCAGCCCCAGCATTTT; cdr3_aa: CASSLGTVQNQPQHF
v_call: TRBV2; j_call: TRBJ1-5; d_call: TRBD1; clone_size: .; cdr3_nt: TGTGCCACAACAGGACAGGGCGGTCAGCCCCAGCATTTT; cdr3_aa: CATTGQGGQPQHF
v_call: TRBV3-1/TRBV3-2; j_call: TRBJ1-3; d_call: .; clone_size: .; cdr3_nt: TGTGCCAGCAGCCAAGGGGGACTGTCGGCTGGAAACACCATATATTTT; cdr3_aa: CASSQGGLSAGNTIYF
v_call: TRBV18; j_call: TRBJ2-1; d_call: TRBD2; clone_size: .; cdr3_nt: TGTGCCAGCTCACAAGGGACTAGCGGGAAGTTGAATGAGCAGTTCTTC; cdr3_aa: CASSQGTSGKLNEQFF
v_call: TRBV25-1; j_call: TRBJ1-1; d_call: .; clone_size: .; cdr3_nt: TGTGCCAGCAGTGTATCTGGGGCGTTAGCTTTCTTT; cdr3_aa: CASSVSGALAFF
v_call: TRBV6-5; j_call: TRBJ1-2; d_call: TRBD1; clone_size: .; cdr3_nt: TGTGCCAGCACCTTCGGACAGGGGGCCTATGGCTACACCTTC; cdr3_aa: CASTFGQGAYGYTF
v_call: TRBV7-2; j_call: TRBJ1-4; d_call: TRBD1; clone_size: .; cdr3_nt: TGTGCCAGCAGCTTTTACAGGGGAGAGGTTAATGAAAAACTGTTTTTT; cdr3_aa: CASSFYRGEVNEKLFF
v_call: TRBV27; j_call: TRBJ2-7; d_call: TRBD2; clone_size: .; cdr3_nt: TGTGCCAGCAGTTTATCGATTGCGGGAGGAAGAGAGCAGTACTTC; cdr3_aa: CASSLSIAGGREQYF
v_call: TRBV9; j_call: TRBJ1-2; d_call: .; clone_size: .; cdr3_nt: TGTGCCAGCAGCAGGGACCAGAACTATGGCTACACCTTC; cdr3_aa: CASSRDQNYGYTF
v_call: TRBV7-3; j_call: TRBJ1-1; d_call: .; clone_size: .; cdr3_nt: TGTGCCAGCAGCTTAGTTACGAACACTGAAGCTTTCTTT; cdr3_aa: CASSLVTNTEAFF
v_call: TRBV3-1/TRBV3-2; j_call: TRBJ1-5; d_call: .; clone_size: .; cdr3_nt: TGTGCCAGCAGCTTTTGGGATCAGCCCCAGCATTTT; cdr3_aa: CASSFWDQPQHF
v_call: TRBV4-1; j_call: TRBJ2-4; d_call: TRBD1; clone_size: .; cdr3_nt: TGCGCCAGCAGCCAAGATTTGGTTGGACAGGGTCGGGCCAAAAACATTCAGTACTTC; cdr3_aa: CASSQDLVGQGRAKNIQYF
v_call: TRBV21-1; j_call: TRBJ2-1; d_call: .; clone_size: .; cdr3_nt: TGTGCCAGCAGCAATAGAAGTCGCCACAATGAGCAGTTCTTC; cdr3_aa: CASSNRSRHNEQFF
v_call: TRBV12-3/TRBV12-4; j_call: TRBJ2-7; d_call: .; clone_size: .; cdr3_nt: TGTGCCAGCAGCCCCCTGAGAGGTTACGAGCAGTACTTC; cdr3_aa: CASSPLRGYEQYF
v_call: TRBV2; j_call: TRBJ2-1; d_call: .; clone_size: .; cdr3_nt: TGTGCCAGCAGTCGAGAGGGGGGGGATGAGCAGTTCTTC; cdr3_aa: CASSREGGDEQFF
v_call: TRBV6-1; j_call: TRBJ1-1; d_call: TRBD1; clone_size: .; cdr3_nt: TGTGCCAGCATAACAGGGGCGGGCAATGAAGCTTTCTTT; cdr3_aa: CASITGAGNEAFF
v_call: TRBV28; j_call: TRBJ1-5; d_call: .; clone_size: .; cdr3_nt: TGTGCCAGCAGTAGTACACAAGGCATCCCTAATCAGCCCCAGCATTTT; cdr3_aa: CASSSTQGIPNQPQHF
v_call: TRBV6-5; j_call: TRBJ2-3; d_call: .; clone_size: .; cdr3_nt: TGTGCCAGCAGTTACTCTCGCAGCTCTAGCACAGATACGCAGTATTTT; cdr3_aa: CASSYSRSSSTDTQYF
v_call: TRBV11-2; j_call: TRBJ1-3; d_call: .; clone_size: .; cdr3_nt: TGTGCCAGCAGCTTAGACCGCAACTCTGGAAACACCATATATTTT; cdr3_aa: CASSLDRNSGNTIYF
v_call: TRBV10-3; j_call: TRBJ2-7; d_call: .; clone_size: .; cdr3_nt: TGTGCCACCCTAGACGGGACCGGAAGCTCCTACGAGCAGTACTTC; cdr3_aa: CATLDGTGSSYEQYF
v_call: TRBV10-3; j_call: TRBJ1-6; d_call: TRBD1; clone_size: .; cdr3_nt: TGTGCCATCAGCAAAGGACAGGTGAATAATTCACCCCTCCACTTT; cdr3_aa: CAISKGQVNNSPLHF
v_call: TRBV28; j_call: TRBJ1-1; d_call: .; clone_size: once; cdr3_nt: TGTGCCAGCGTAGGGACGGAAACCCAGAGGACTGAAGCTTTCTTT; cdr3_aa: CASVGTETQRTEAFF